The entry below gives a single T cell receptor beta chain sequence along with its context. As handled by the study authors: Without quality scores, immunoSEQ junctional reads could not be filtered like full-length reads. The repertoire was sequenced with immunoSEQ multiplex PCR; TCRdb's copy has only in-frame clones and lacks some. Clone size and the V and J calls come from that table; the DNA yielded D and trimming. The repertoire has approximately 1.5 million clones, 98% of them found once; the top ten carry 0.36%. These data belong to a study of shared clonotypes between healthy human individuals. Germline assignment: CDR1 LNHNV and CDR2 YYDKDF (reference sequence). This CDR3 spans 20 amino acids. V was trimmed by 3 bases and J by 6 bases, leaving 30 bases between them.

J is TRBJ2-1 and V is TRBV15; D possibly corresponds to TRBD1 (6 bases). The source of this sequence is a man younger than 45 in good health. The sample taken for sequencing was naive CD4+ T cells sorted from blood. Subset denoted: CD45RA+ positively selected. CDR3 protein: CATSSSGRGRRGAFSNEQFF. CDR3 DNA: TGTGCCACCAGCAGTTCTGGCAGGGGCCGACGAGGGGCGTTCAGCAATGAGCAGTTCTTC.